This TCR beta chain stems from a study of blood T cell repertoires in COVID-19. Study-level information: The samples span acute and convalescent COVID-19 from the United States, Italy and Spain. The analysed material was cDNA or gDNA that came from T cells, B-cell-depleted T cells, or PBMCs.

The CDR3 is made up of 17 amino acids. V was clipped by 3 bases and J by 0 bases, with 15 bases between them. The germline gives CDR1 KGHSH, CDR2 LQKENI. Original handling: Using reference gene primer amplification, nucleated cell counts were estimated. Clones were read by immunoSEQ multiplex PCR, and TCRdb kept only the in-frame ones, dropping some. The D gene and trimming were derived from the DNA, and the V and J assignments and clone size from that table. The sample consists of over 150,000 clones, approximately 80% of them appearing once. Donors were grouped by their self-reported clinical history.

This receptor was taken from a woman between 50 and 59 years old who had recovered from COVID-19. This chain joins TRBV18 and TRBJ2-1, with D possibly being TRBD1 (7 bases). Sequenced input: PBMCs or T cells enriched from blood (not recorded which). The CDR3 loop is CASSPWGQTSSYNEQFF. Written as DNA, the CDR3 is TGTGCCAGCTCACCGTGGGGACAGACTAGCTCCTACAATGAGCAGTTCTTC.